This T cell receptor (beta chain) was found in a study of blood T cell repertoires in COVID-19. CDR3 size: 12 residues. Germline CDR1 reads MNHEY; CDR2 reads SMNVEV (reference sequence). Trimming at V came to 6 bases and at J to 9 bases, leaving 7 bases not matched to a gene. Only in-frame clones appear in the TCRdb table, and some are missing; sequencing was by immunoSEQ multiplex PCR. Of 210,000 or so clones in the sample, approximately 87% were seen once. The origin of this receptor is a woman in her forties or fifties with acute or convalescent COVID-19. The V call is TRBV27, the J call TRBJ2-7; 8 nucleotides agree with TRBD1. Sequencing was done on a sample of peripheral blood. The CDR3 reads CASRGTGLPQYF. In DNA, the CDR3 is TGTGCCAGCAGGGGGACAGGTCTCCCGCAGTACTTC.